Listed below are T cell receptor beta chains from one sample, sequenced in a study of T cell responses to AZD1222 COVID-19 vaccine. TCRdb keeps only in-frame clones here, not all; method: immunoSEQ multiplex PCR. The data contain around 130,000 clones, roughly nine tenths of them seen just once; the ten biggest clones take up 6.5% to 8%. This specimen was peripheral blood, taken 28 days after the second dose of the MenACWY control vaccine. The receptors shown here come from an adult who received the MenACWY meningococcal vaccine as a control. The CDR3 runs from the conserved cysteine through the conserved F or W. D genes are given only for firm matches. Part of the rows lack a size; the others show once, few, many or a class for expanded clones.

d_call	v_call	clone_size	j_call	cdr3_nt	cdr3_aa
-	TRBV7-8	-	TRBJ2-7	TGTGCCAGCAGCTTAGTAAGCGGCGCTGCCTACGAGCAGTACTTC	CASSLVSGAAYEQYF
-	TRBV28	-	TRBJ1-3	TGTGCCAGCAGCTCGGGAAGGGGCTCTGGAAACACCATATATTTT	CASSSGRGSGNTIYF
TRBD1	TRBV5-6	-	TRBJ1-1	TGTGCCAGCAGCCGGGGACAGGGTGATGAAGCTTTCTTT	CASSRGQGDEAFF
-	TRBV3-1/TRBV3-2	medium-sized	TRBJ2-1	TGTGCCAGCAGCCCTAGCAGGGGGGCCTACAATGAGCAGTTCTTC	CASSPSRGAYNEQFF
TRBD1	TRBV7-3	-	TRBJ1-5	TGTGCCAGCTCCCTGAGGCAGGGGGCAGGTAGCAATCAGCCCCAGCATTTT	CASSLRQGAGSNQPQHF
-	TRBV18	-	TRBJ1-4	TGTGCCAGCTCCCGTCAGTCATGGGATGAAAAACTGTTTTTT	CASSRQSWDEKLFF
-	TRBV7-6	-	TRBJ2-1	TGTGCCAGCAGCTTAGCGGGCGGGGCCTCCTACAATGAGCAGTTCTTC	CASSLAGGASYNEQFF
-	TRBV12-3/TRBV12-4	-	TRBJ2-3	TGTGCCAGCAGTTTCCAGGCAGATACGCAGTATTTT	CASSFQADTQYF
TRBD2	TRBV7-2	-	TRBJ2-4	TGTGCCAGCAGCCCCGGGGGGACTGGAAACATTCAGTACTTC	CASSPGGTGNIQYF
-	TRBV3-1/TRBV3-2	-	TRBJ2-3	TGTGCCAGCAGCCCCCTAGGATCCACAGATACGCAGTATTTT	CASSPLGSTDTQYF
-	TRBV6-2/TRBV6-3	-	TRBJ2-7	TGTGCCAGCAGTTCTTACGACGGGTATTACGAGCAGTACTTC	CASSSYDGYYEQYF
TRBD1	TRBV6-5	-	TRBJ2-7	TGTGCCAGCCAAAGCGTAGGACAGGGGAACGAGCAGTACTTC	CASQSVGQGNEQYF
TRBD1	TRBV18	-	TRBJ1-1	TGTGCCAGCTCACCATTGGGACAGGGAAAGGACACTGAAGCTTTCTTT	CASSPLGQGKDTEAFF
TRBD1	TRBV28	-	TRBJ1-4	TGTGCCAGCAGTGGCGGAGACAGGGCGGATGAAAAACTGTTTTTT	CASSGGDRADEKLFF
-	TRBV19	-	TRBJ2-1	TGTGCCAGTAGTTCTTGGCCGGGGTACAATGAGCAGTTCTTC	CASSSWPGYNEQFF
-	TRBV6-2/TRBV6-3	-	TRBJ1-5	TGTGCCAGCAGTCCCGGAGGGCTTAGTCAGCCCCAGCATTTT	CASSPGGLSQPQHF
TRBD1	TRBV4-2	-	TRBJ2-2	TGTGCCAGCAGCCAAACAGGGGGGCCGAACACCGGGGAGCTGTTTTTT	CASSQTGGPNTGELFF
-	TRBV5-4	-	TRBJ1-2	TGTGCCAGCAGCTTGGGGCAGCCCTATAACTATGGCTACACCTTC	CASSLGQPYNYGYTF
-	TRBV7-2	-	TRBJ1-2	TGTGCCAGCAGCTTAGGGAGGGACTATGGCTACACCTTC	CASSLGRDYGYTF
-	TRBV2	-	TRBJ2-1	TGTGCCAGCAGTGGAGGAGGCGCGGGGTACAATGAGCAGTTCTTC	CASSGGGAGYNEQFF
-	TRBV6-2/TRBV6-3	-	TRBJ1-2	TGTGCCAGCAGTTATCAGATCGGCTATGGCTACACCTTC	CASSYQIGYGYTF
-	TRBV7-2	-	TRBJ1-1	TGTGCCAGCAGCTTAGCCACAGCATCCCGGGTCGGTACTGAAGCTTTCTTT	CASSLATASRVGTEAFF
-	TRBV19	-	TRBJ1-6	TGTGCCAGTAGTATGGGTCTGGGCAATTCACCCCTCCACTTT	CASSMGLGNSPLHF
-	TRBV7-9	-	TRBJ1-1	TGTGCCAGCAGCTCACAGGGGAACACTGAAGCTTTCTTT	CASSSQGNTEAFF
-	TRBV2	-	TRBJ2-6	TGTGCCAGCAGTGCCTCCTGGAGTACTGGGGCCAACGTCCTGACTTTC	CASSASWSTGANVLTF
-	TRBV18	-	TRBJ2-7	TGTGCCAGCTCACCAGGGCAGGGCTTCACCTACGAGCAGTACTTC	CASSPGQGFTYEQYF
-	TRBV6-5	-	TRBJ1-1	TGTGCCAGGGGTTCGGGGGGGGCTGAAGCTTTCTTT	CARGSGGAEAFF
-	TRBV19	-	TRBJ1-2	TGTGCCACCACGGACATCCCCTATGGCTACACCTTC	CATTDIPYGYTF
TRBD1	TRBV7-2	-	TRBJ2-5	TGTGCCAGCAGCGTGGGACAGGGTGGGGAGACCCAGTACTTC	CASSVGQGGETQYF
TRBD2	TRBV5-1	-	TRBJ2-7	TGCGCCAGCAGCTTACTAGCGGGGGAAATACGCTACGAGCAGTACTTC	CASSLLAGEIRYEQYF
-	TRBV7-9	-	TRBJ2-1	TGTGCCAGCAGCCGCACAGGGAGCTCCTACAATGAGCAGTTCTTC	CASSRTGSSYNEQFF
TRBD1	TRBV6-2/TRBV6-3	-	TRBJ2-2	TGTGCCAGCAGCCGGCAAGGACAGGGGGCGGCCGGGGAGCTGTTTTTT	CASSRQGQGAAGELFF
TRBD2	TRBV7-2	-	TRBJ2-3	TGTGCCAGCAGCAATTCAGCGGGAGGGGGAGATACGCAGTATTTT	CASSNSAGGGDTQYF
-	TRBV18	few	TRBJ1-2	TGTGCCAGCTCACCAAGAGAAAACTATGGCTACACCTTC	CASSPRENYGYTF
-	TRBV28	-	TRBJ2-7	TGTGCCAGCAGTTTTCCCCCCCATTACGAGCAGTACTTC	CASSFPPHYEQYF
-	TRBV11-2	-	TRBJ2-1	TGTGCCAGCAGCCGGGACTCATTCAATGAGCAGTTCTTC	CASSRDSFNEQFF
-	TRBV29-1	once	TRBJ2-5	TGCAGCGTTGAAGAGGATCTCGGGACACAGGGACAAGAGACCCAGTACTTC	CSVEEDLGTQGQETQYF
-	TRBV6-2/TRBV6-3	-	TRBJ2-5	TGTGCCAGCAGTTACTCGGGGGGAGCCCAAACGGAGACCCAGTACTTC	CASSYSGGAQTETQYF
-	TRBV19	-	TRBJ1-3	TGTGCCAGTAGTATACTTGGAGGCGGAAACACCATATATTTT	CASSILGGGNTIYF
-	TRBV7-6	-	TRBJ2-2	TGTGCCAGCAGCTTATCGGCGGCAGGGAATGGCGGGGAGCTGTTTTTT	CASSLSAAGNGGELFF
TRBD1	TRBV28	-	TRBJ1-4	TGTGCCAGCAGTTTATTTCCCCAGCAGGGGGGTGAAAAACTGTTTTTT	CASSLFPQQGGEKLFF
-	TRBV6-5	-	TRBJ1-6	TGTGCCAGCAGTAAAAACCAGGTGTCACCCCTCCACTTT	CASSKNQVSPLHF
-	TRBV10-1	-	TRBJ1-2	TGCGCCAGCAGTGATAACAGGGTCGGGGGCTACACCTTC	CASSDNRVGGYTF
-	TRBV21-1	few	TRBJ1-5	TGTGCCAGCAGTTATTGGGGTATTCGGGATCGCAATCAGCCCCAGCATTTT	CASSYWGIRDRNQPQHF
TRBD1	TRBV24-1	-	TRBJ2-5	TGTGCCACCAGTGATCAGACAGGGGTTGGAGAGACCCAGTACTTC	CATSDQTGVGETQYF
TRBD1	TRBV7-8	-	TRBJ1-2	TGTGCCAGCAGCCAGGGACAGAGCTATGGCTACACCTTC	CASSQGQSYGYTF
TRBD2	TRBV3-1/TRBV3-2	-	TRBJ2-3	TGTGCCAGCCGGGGCGGGGGGCGCACAGATACGCAGTATTTT	CASRGGGRTDTQYF
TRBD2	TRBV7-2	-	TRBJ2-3	TGTGCCAGCAGCTTAGTTGCGGGGGGGCCGAGTGCAGATACGCAGTATTTT	CASSLVAGGPSADTQYF
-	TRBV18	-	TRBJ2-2	TGTGCCAGCTCACTCTTGGCCGGGGAGCTGTTTTTT	CASSLLAGELFF
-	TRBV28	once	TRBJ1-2	TGTGCCAGCAGTTTACTCGGCAGTAACTATGGCTACACCTTC	CASSLLGSNYGYTF
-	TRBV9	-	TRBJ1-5	TGTGCCAGCAGCGTAGAGCCAGGGCGGGAACAGCCCCAGCATTTT	CASSVEPGREQPQHF